This T cell receptor beta chain came from a study of T cells in Graves' hyperthyroidism and ophthalmopathy. Germline CDR1 reads MNHEY; CDR2 reads SVGEGT. This CDR3 has 15 residues. V lost 1 base and J 0 bases, leaving 9 bases between the germline ends. Amplification targeted TCR beta CDR3 regions from RNA transcripts. HTBI primers were used for first-round RT-PCR of the TCR CDR3. Using its own MiXCR run on the multiplex PCR reads, TCRdb lists one record per CDR3 protein. The profile shows roughly 700,000 distinct CDR3 sequences, roughly 32% of them singletons. Sample: blood. This rearrangement joins TRBV6-2 or TRBV6-3 to TRBJ1-2, with a weak D call TRBD1 (5 bases). The receptor was isolated from a woman aged 40 to 50 with Graves' hyperthyroidism. The CDR3 DNA is TGTGCCAGCAGTTACTACGCGGGACCTAACTATGGCTACACCTTC. Amino acid sequence: CASSYYAGPNYGYTF.